This entry lists 8 T cell receptor beta chains sequenced from one sample in a study of CD4 and CD8 cells across lung adenocarcinoma regions. TCRdb used MiXCR to reprocess the PCR reads, holding one entry per CDR3 protein. The sample contains more than 10,000 distinct CDR3 sequences, around 61% of which appear only once. The specimen sequenced was CD8+ T cells from the margin of a lung tumor. These receptors came from a female donor with lung adenocarcinoma. The CD4 and CD8 labels of this study may be unreliable.

As concerns this clonotype: Compared with germline, one end of the junction differs, possibly owing to a read error. The chain is built from TRBV4-1 and TRBJ2-3; D may match TRBD1 or TRBD2 (5 bases each). Germline assignment: CDR1 MGHRA and CDR2 YSYEKL. The length of the CDR3 is 15 residues. In DNA, the CDR3 is TGCGCCAGCAGCCCGGGGCGGAGAGCCACAAACACTCAGTACTTT. Translated: CASSPGRRATNTQYF.

This chain uses TRBV6-1 with TRBJ2-4, with 9 bases identical to TRBD2. The CDR3 loop spans 16 amino acids. V was clipped by 6 bases and J by 13 bases; unmatched bases: 19. Germline assignment: CDR1 MNHNS and CDR2 SASEGT. The CDR3 loop reads CASRPSGDASPDTQYF. CDR3 DNA: TGTGCCAGCAGGCCTAGCGGGGACGCGAGCCCAGATACGCAGTACTTC.

The table lists this clonotype with many counts. The chain is built from TRBV4-1 and TRBJ2-3; 9 positions agree with TRBD1. J gave up 1 base and V 1 base, and 3 bases lay outside the gene matches. In germline, CDR1 is MGHRA, CDR2 YSYEKL. The CDR3 totals 16 residues. The CDR3 nucleotides read TGCGCCAGCAGCCAAGCCAGGGACAGGGGCACAGATACGCAGTATTTT. This sequence encodes CASSQARDRGTDTQYF.

On this clonotype: One end of the junction is discordant with germline, which a read error may explain. The gene calls are TRBV10-3 and TRBJ2-3, with D perhaps being TRBD1 or TRBD2 (6 bases each). The CDR3 has 15 amino acids. Germline V gene sequence: CDR1 ENHRY, CDR2 SYGVKD. For the CDR3, the DNA is TGTGCCGGGGGGCCCGGTGGAGCGGGCCCAGATACGCAGTATTTC. It yields the protein CAGGPGGAGPDTQYF.

This clonotype was picked up a small number of times. The rearrangement uses TRBV6-1 and TRBJ2-5, with D perhaps TRBD1 or TRBD2 (6 bases each). The CDR3 is made up of 14 amino acids. The V and J ends lost 9 bases and 11 bases respectively, with 25 bases between them. Per germline, CDR1 MNHNS and CDR2 SASEGT. DNA for the CDR3: TGTGCCAGTCTCGGGGGCCGTGACAAAAACACTCAGTACTTC. The encoded protein is CASLGGRDKNTQYF.

The V gene is TRBV6-1, the J gene TRBJ2-5, with a possible D match to TRBD2 (5 bases). The J call could be wrong; TRBJ2-1 is a better fit for the DNA end. The CDR3 sequence is 12 residues long. Per the germline V gene, CDR1 is MNHNS and CDR2 is SASEGT. The CDR3 loop reads CASSPVGETQFF. CDR3 sequence (DNA): TGTGCCAGCAGCCCCGTTGGGGAGACCCAGTTCTTC.

The chain has TRBV10-3 and TRBJ2-5; the D call may be TRBD1 or TRBD2 (6 bases each). The germline gives CDR1 ENHRY, CDR2 SYGVKD. Trimming took off 11 bases at V and 8 bases at J, with 27 bases between the two ends. The CDR3 runs 15 residues. DNA of the CDR3: TGTGCCGGGGGGCCCGGGGTCCGGGACCCAGATACCCAGTACTTC. This gives the protein CAGGPGVRDPDTQYF.

This clonotype was detected only a few times. This chain joins TRBV27 and TRBJ2-5, with 8 bases lining up with TRBD1. CDR3 size: 12 residues. Germline CDR1 and CDR2: MNHEY and SMNVEV (reference sequence). V dropped 7 bases and J dropped 7; count of bases not matched to a gene: 5. CDR3 DNA: TGTGCCAGCAACTACAGGGGGTGGACCCAGTACTTC. Its translation: CASNYRGWTQYF.